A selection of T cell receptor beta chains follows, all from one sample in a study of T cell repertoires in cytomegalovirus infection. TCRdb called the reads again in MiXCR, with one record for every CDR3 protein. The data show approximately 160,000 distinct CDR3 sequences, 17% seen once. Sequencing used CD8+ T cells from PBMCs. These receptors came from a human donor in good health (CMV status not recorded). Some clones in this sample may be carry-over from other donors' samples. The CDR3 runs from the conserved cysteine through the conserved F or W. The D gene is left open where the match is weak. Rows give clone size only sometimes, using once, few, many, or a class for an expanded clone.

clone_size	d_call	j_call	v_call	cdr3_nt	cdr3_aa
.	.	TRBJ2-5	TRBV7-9	TGTGCCAGCAGGAACGGGGTGGGTGGGACCCAGTACTTC	CASRNGVGGTQYF
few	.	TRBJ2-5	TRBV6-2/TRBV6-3	TGTGCCAGCAGAGGGATAGATGTGGGATGGGAGACCCAGTACTTC	CASRGIDVGWETQYF
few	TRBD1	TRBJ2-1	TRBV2	TGTGCCAGCGTACGACAGGGATACAATGAGCAGTTCTTC	CASVRQGYNEQFF
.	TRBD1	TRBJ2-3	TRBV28	TGTGCCAGCACCCGGACAGGGGGGGCAGATACGCAGTATTTT	CASTRTGGADTQYF
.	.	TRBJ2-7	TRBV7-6	TGTGCCAGCAGCTTGACTCATTGGCAGGGCTACGAGCAGTACTTC	CASSLTHWQGYEQYF
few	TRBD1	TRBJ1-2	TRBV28	TGTGCCAGCGGGGGTGGACTGGACAGGGGCTATGGCTACACCTTC	CASGGGLDRGYGYTF
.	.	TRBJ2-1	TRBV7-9	TGTGCCAGCAGCTTAGCAGGGGCCATGGATGAGCAGTTCTTC	CASSLAGAMDEQFF
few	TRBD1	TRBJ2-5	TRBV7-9	TGTGCCAGCAGGACAGGGGTCGAAGAGACCCAGTACTTC	CASRTGVEETQYF
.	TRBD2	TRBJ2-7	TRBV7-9	TGTGCCAGCAGCTTACTTAGCGGGAGAAGCTCCTACGAGCAGTACTTC	CASSLLSGRSSYEQYF
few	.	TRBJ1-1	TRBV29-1	TGCAGCGTACGTCCAGGGGATGGGTTGGGAGCTTTCTTT	CSVRPGDGLGAFF
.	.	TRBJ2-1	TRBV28	TGTGCCAGCAGTGAAGGAGGGAGGATGTCCTACAATGAGCAGTTCTTC	CASSEGGRMSYNEQFF
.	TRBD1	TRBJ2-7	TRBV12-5	TGTGCTAGTGGTCCCCCGGACAGGGTAGACGAGCAGTACTTC	CASGPPDRVDEQYF
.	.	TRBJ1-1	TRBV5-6	TGTGCCAGCAGCTTGGAAGGTTCCCTGGCCCGTGAAGCTTTCTTT	CASSLEGSLAREAFF
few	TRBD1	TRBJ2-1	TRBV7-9	TGTGCCAGCCCCCCCCCGGGACAGGGCTACAATGAGCAGTTCTTC	CASPPPGQGYNEQFF
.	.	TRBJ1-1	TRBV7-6	TGTGCCAGCAGCATGGGGCCGAACACTGAAGCTTTCTTT	CASSMGPNTEAFF
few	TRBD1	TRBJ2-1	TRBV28	TGTGCCAGCAGTTGGACAGGGACCTACAATGAGCAGTTCTTC	CASSWTGTYNEQFF
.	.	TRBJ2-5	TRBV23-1	TGCGCCAGCAACGGACCCCAAGAGACCCAGTACTTC	CASNGPQETQYF
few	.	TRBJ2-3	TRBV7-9	TGTGCCAGCAGCTTAGCGGGAGCTAGCACAGATACGCAGTATTTT	CASSLAGASTDTQYF
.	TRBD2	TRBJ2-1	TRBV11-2	TGTGCCAGCAGCTTAGCGAGCGGGAGGTCGGGTGAGCAGTTCTTC	CASSLASGRSGEQFF
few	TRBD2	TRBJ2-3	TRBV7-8	TGTGCCAGCAGCTTCGGGACTAGCGGTTTCACAGATACGCAGTATTTT	CASSFGTSGFTDTQYF
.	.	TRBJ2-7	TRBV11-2	TGTGCCAGCAGCTTACCAGGCCCGGGCTACGAGCAGTACTTC	CASSLPGPGYEQYF
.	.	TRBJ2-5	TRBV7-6	TGTGCCAGCAGCTTAGTTCCAGGGGACGAGACCCAGTACTTC	CASSLVPGDETQYF
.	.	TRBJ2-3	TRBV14	TGTGCCAGCAGTCGACAGGCCCGCACAGATACGCAGTATTTT	CASSRQARTDTQYF
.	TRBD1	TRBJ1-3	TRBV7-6	TGTGCCAGCAGTCGAGGACAGGGCGGAAACACCATATATTTT	CASSRGQGGNTIYF
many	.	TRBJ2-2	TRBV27	TGTGCCAGCAGTTTGATGAACACCGGGGAGCTGTTTTTT	CASSLMNTGELFF
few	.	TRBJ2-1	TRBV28	TGTGCCAGCAGTTTAATAGGCCTCGATGATGAGCAGTTCTTC	CASSLIGLDDEQFF
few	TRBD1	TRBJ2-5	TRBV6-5	TGTGCCAGCAGTTACGCATCCAGGGGGTCCCAGTACTTC	CASSYASRGSQYF
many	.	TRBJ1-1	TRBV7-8	TGTGCCAGCAGCTTTCCGACAGCTTATGGCACTGAAGCTTTCTTT	CASSFPTAYGTEAFF
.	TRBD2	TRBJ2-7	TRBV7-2	TGTGCCAGCAGCTTCGAGCGGGGAACCTACGAGCAGTACTTC	CASSFERGTYEQYF
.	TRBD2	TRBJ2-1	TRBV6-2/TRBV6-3	TGTGCCAGCAGTCTCTCGCGGGAGGGGGCGGGGAATGAGCAGTTCTTC	CASSLSREGAGNEQFF
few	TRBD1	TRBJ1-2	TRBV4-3	TGCGCCAGCAGCCAAGAAACAGGGGCCTATGGCTACACCTTC	CASSQETGAYGYTF
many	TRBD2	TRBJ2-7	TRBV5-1	TGCGCCAGCAGCACACGGACTAGCGGCACCATCTCTCAGTACGAGCAGTACTTC	CASSTRTSGTISQYEQYF
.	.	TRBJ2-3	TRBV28	TGTGCCAGCAGTTTCCCCTCCCAGGGTGGGGTCAGCACAGATACGCAGTATTTT	CASSFPSQGGVSTDTQYF
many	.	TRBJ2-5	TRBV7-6	TGTGCCAGCAGCAGACTGCAAGAGACCCAGTACTTC	CASSRLQETQYF
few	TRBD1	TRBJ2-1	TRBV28	TGTGCCAGCAGTTTCGGACAGGCCAACTACAATGAGCAGTTCTTC	CASSFGQANYNEQFF
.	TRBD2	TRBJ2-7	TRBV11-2	TGTGCCAGCAGCTGGACTAGTTCCGAGCAGTACTTC	CASSWTSSEQYF
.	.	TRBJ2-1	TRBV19	TGTGCCAGTAGTCCTACCCTAGGGAATGAGCAGTTCTTC	CASSPTLGNEQFF
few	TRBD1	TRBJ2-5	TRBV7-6	TGTGCCAGCAGCTTAGGGCGAGGACAGGGGAGAGAGACCCAGTACTTC	CASSLGRGQGRETQYF
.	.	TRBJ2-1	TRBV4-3	TGCGCCAGCAGCCAACGAGTCTCCCTTCCTGAGCAGTTCTTC	CASSQRVSLPEQFF
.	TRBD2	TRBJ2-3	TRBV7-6	TGTGCCAGCAGCCCCGTAGCGGGGGGGATCACAGATACGCAGTATTTT	CASSPVAGGITDTQYF
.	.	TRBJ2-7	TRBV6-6	TGTGCCAGCAGCACTAGTGCCTCCTACGAGCAGTACTTC	CASSTSASYEQYF
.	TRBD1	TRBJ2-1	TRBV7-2	TGTGCCAGCAGCTTAGCCGGACAGGGCTACAATGAGCAGTTCTTC	CASSLAGQGYNEQFF
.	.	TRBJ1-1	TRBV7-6	TGTGCCAGCAGCTTAACCCGCCAGGGAGGGGTGAACACTGAAGCTTTCTTT	CASSLTRQGGVNTEAFF
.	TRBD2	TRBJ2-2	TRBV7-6	TGTGCCAGCAGCCCCGGGAGGGCCAACACCGGGGAGCTGTTTTTT	CASSPGRANTGELFF
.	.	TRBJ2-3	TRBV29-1	TGCAGCGTCCGGGACGGGCTAGCGAGCTATACGCAGTATTTT	CSVRDGLASYTQYF
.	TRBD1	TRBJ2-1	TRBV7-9	TGTGCCAGCAGATTACAGGGGATAGTTAATGAGCAGTTCTTC	CASRLQGIVNEQFF
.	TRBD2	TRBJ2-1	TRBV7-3	TGTGCCAGCAGCTCCTGGGACCGGGACTACGATGAGCAGTTCTTC	CASSSWDRDYDEQFF
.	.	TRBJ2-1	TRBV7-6	TGTGCCAGCAGCTTAGTCTTCGCGGGACCCAGCGACCACAATGAGCAGTTCTTC	CASSLVFAGPSDHNEQFF
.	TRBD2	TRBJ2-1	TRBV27	TGTGCCAGTACCCTGGGGACTAGCGGTTACAATGAGCAGTTCTTC	CASTLGTSGYNEQFF
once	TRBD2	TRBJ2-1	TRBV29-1	TGCAGCGTTGAAGTAGGGACTAGCGCCAACAATGAGCAGTTCTTC	CSVEVGTSANNEQFF
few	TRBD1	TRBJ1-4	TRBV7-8	TGTGCCAGCAGCTCACTACAGGGGGCGGAGAATGAAAAACTGTCTTTT	CASSSLQGAENEKLSF
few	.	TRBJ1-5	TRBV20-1	TGCAGTGCTAGGACCTCGGGGGCCGCGGGGCCCCAGCATTTT	CSARTSGAAGPQHF
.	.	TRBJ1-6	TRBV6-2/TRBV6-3	TGTGCCAGCAGTTACCTCCATGGAGAGTCACCCCTCCACTTT	CASSYLHGESPLHF
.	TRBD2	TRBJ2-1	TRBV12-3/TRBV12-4	TGTGCCAGCAGTTTTATAGCGGGAGAGGGGAATGAGCAGTTCTTC	CASSFIAGEGNEQFF